Shown below are 23 T cell receptor beta chains from a single sample sequenced in a study of cytomegalovirus exposure and HLA in healthy donors. PCR primers comprised 60 Vbeta and 13 Jbeta primers. The protocol was immunoSEQ multiplex PCR, while the TCRdb copy is restricted to in-frame clones and leaves out a portion. The sample has about 170,000 clones; 65% to 90% are singletons. The sample was PBMCs. All receptors come from a male donor in good health and CMV-seronegative.

The genes are TRBV30 and TRBJ1-4, with 9 bases lining up with TRBD1. The V and J ends lost 4 bases and 7 bases, in that order; junction bases with no gene match: 7. The CDR3 totals 14 residues. CDR1 and CDR2 from the germline V gene are GTSNPN and SVGIG (reference sequence). As DNA, the CDR3 is TGTGCCTGGACCCCGGGACAGGGAGCTGAAAAACTGTTTTTT. This translates into CAWTPGQGAEKLFF.

This rearrangement joins TRBV29-1 to TRBJ2-1; 9 positions agree with TRBD2. Germline CDR1 reads SQVTM; CDR2 reads ANQGSEA. This CDR3 has 14 amino acids. J lost 7 bases, V lost 3 bases, and 7 bases had no gene match. The CDR3 bases are TGCAGCGTTGATCGCGGGGGGGCTGGAAATGAGCAGTTCTTC. It codes for CSVDRGGAGNEQFF.

This chain joins TRBV5-1 and TRBJ2-1, with TRBD1 identical over 11 bases. The CDR3 contains 14 residues. Germline V gives CDR1 SGHRS, CDR2 YFSETQ. V dropped 5 bases and J dropped 7; count of bases not matched to a gene: 5. CDR3 region: CASSPGTGGNEQFF. CDR3 bases: TGCGCCAGCAGTCCCGGGACAGGGGGAAATGAGCAGTTCTTC.

To note about this clone: A read error may account for a junction end that differs from germline. The genes are TRBV7-7 and TRBJ2-5, with TRBD2 as a possible D gene (5 bases). Germline V lookup: CDR1 SSHAT, CDR2 FNYEAQ (reference sequence). The CDR3 length is 14 residues. DNA of the CDR3: TGTGCTAGCAGCTATAGCGAGTCGCGGGAGACCCAGTACTTC. It encodes CASSYSESRETQYF.

There are a few counts of this clone. The chain recombines TRBV5-4 with TRBJ1-6; possible D gene TRBD1, 5 bases. The germline V gene has CDR1 SGHNT and CDR2 YYREEE (reference sequence). The CDR3 spans 16 residues. The germline V and J ends were trimmed by 0 bases and 9 bases, with 16 bases remaining between them. The CDR3 loop reads CASSLAAPRRGSPLHF. The CDR3 DNA is TGTGCCAGCAGCTTGGCGGCCCCAAGGAGGGGTTCACCCCTCCACTTT. Full variable domain (missing parts from reference TRBV5-4 and TRBJ1-6): ETGVTQSPTHLIKTRGQQVTLRCSSQSGHNTVSWYQQALGQGPQFIFQYYREEENGRGNFPPRFSGLQFPNYSSELNVNALELDDSALYLCASSLAAPRRGSPLHFGNGTRLTVT.

This chain uses TRBV27 with TRBJ2-5; 7 nucleotides match TRBD2. Trimming removed 4 bases from V and 3 bases from J; junction bases left unmatched: 14. The CDR3 contains 17 residues. CDR1 and CDR2 (germline): MNHEY, SMNVEV (reference sequence). The CDR3 DNA sequence: TGTGCCAGCAGTTCCTGGCGCGGGACTAAAGAAGAAGAGACCCAGTACTTC. It yields the protein CASSSWRGTKEEETQYF.

The genes are TRBV6-5 and TRBJ1-2; D is uncertain. The CDR3 consists of 14 residues. V lost 5 bases and J 4 bases, leaving 14 bases between the germline ends. The germline CDR1 and CDR2 sequences are MNHEY and SVGAGI. CDR3 sequence: CASSLQPRGYGYTF. CDR3 in DNA: TGTGCCAGCAGTCTACAACCCCGGGGCTATGGCTACACCTTC.

This rearrangement joins TRBV5-1 to TRBJ1-1, with a possible D match to TRBD1 (6 bases). CDR3 length: 15 amino acids. V shed 3 bases and J shed 6 bases, with 18 bases lying between them. Germline CDR1 SGHRS, CDR2 YFSETQ. The chain's CDR3 is CASSSQGIKGAEAFF. The CDR3 DNA sequence: TGCGCCAGCAGCTCCCAGGGGATAAAAGGGGCTGAAGCTTTCTTT.

The chain employs TRBV6-5 and TRBJ1-5; 8 bases fit TRBD1. CDR3 length: 14 residues. The germline gives CDR1 MNHEY, CDR2 SVGAGI. The ends lost 5 bases at V and 7 bases at J; junction bases unmatched: 7. The CDR3 sequence: CASSLTGDWQPQHF. Here the CDR3 DNA reads TGTGCCAGCAGTCTGACAGGGGATTGGCAGCCCCAGCATTTT.

This clone was observed a few times. This chain uses TRBV5-1 with TRBJ2-2; D possibly corresponds to TRBD1 (5 bases). Germline CDR1 SGHRS, CDR2 YFSETQ. This CDR3 has 16 amino acids. Between the trimmed V and J ends, which lost 0 bases and 6 bases, there was a span of 15 bases. The CDR3 coding sequence is TGCGCCAGCAGCTTGGGCGGCAGGGTGGATTCCGGGGAGCTGTTTTTT. This codes for CASSLGGRVDSGELFF.

The chain combines TRBV15 with TRBJ2-5, with D possibly being TRBD1 (6 bases). V was cut by 3 bases and J by 5 bases, with 10 bases left in between. The CDR3 contains 13 residues. CDR1 LNHNV and CDR2 YYDKDF come from the germline V gene (reference sequence). The chain's CDR3 is CATSRGTRETQYF. The CDR3 nucleotides read TGTGCCACCAGCAGGGGGACACGGGAGACCCAGTACTTC.

V gene TRBV4-2 combines with J gene TRBJ1-1; no clear D gene. This CDR3 is 16 amino acids long. Deletions cut 0 bases from V and 0 bases from J, with 11 bases between. Germline CDR1 reads LGHNA; CDR2 reads YNFKEQ. The CDR3: CASSQDLTTMNTEAFF. The CDR3 coding sequence is TGTGCCAGCAGCCAAGATCTTACCACAATGAACACTGAAGCTTTCTTT.

The chain uses TRBV2 and TRBJ2-2, with TRBD1 matching 7 bases. Trimming took 5 bases from V and 1 from J; bases not matched to a gene: 7. Germline V lookup: CDR1 SNHLY, CDR2 FYNNEI. The CDR3 extends over 16 amino acids. The CDR3 DNA is TGTGCCAGCAGTCTGGACAGGACCCAGAACACCGGGGAGCTGTTTTTT. It specifies CASSLDRTQNTGELFF.

The chain is built from TRBV5-4 and TRBJ2-1; D might be TRBD1 (5 bases). The CDR3 spans 16 residues. The V end lost 0 bases, the J end lost 5 bases, and 15 bases lay between the germline ends. Germline CDR1 reads SGHNT; CDR2 reads YYREEE (reference sequence). The chain's CDR3 is CASSLGRGTIHNEQFF. The CDR3 DNA reads TGTGCCAGCAGCTTGGGAAGGGGAACAATCCACAATGAGCAGTTCTTC. Drawing the rest from reference TRBV5-4 and TRBJ2-1, the complete variable domain is ETGVTQSPTHLIKTRGQQVTLRCSSQSGHNTVSWYQQALGQGPQFIFQYYREEENGRGNFPPRFSGLQFPNYSSELNVNALELDDSALYLCASSLGRGTIHNEQFFGPGTRLTVL.

V and J are TRBV10-3 and TRBJ2-3; weak D call: TRBD1 (6 bases). The CDR3 runs to 15 residues. From germline, CDR1 is ENHRY and CDR2 SYGVKD. Trimming cost V 8 bases and J 1 base, with 16 bases left between them. CDR3 in amino acids: CAIGDISDGTDTQYF. CDR3 coding DNA: TGTGCCATCGGGGACATTTCGGACGGCACAGATACGCAGTATTTT.

The V call is TRBV19, the J call TRBJ1-2; possibly TRBD1 for D (6 bases). Germline CDR1 reads LNHDA; CDR2 reads SQIVND (reference sequence). The V gene lost 1 base and the J gene lost 1 base, with 13 bases spanning the gap. The CDR3 contains 16 residues. The CDR3 coding sequence is TGTGCCAGTAGTATAGCAACCGGGACACTTAACTATGGCTACACCTTC. Encoded protein: CASSIATGTLNYGYTF.

J is TRBJ1-1 and V is TRBV10-2, with D unresolved. Germline V CDR1 and CDR2: WSHSY, SAAADI. There are 13 residues in the CDR3. Trimming removed 6 bases from V and 4 bases from J, with 12 bases in between. CDR3 in DNA: TGCGCCAGCAGGAGGGCTGGCGCCACTGAAGCTTTCTTT. Amino acid sequence: CASRRAGATEAFF.

The chain employs TRBV2 and TRBJ2-2, with 7 bases matching TRBD2. CDR3 length: 15 residues. Per the germline V gene, CDR1 is SNHLY and CDR2 is FYNNEI. V shed 8 bases and J 5 bases; nucleotides not matched to a gene: 11. The CDR3 reads CASSLAMPQTGELFF. The CDR3 DNA reads as TGTGCCAGCTCACTAGCGATGCCACAGACCGGGGAGCTGTTTTTT.

The chain uses TRBV27 and TRBJ2-1, with D possibly being TRBD1 (6 bases). CDR3 length equals 12 residues. Trimming cost V 6 bases and J 8 bases, with 11 bases left between them. In germline, CDR1 is MNHEY, CDR2 SMNVEV (reference sequence). CDR3 in DNA: TGTGCCAGCAGACAGGGATGGGATGAGCAGTTCTTC. This translates into CASRQGWDEQFF.

The rearrangement joins TRBV30 to TRBJ2-7; 8 nucleotides align to TRBD2. The CDR3 loop spans 15 amino acids. J gave up 7 bases and V 2 bases, and 13 bases lay outside the gene matches. Germline values: CDR1 GTSNPN, CDR2 SVGIG (reference sequence). CDR3 coding DNA: TGTGCCTGGAGTATAGATAGCGGGGTCTACTTGGAGCAGTACTTC. It specifies CAWSIDSGVYLEQYF.

J is TRBJ2-5 and V is TRBV6-1, with a weak D call TRBD1 (6 bases). Germline V gene lookup returns CDR1 MNHNS and CDR2 SASEGT. The CDR3 is made up of 13 amino acids. V lost 7 bases to trimming and J lost 5 bases, with 14 bases between them. The CDR3 spells CASTRGVVETQYF. In DNA form, the CDR3 reads TGTGCCAGCACCAGGGGAGTTGTTGAGACCCAGTACTTC.

The CDR3 loop reads CASSTRRDSSLTGNTIYF. CDR3 nucleotides: TGTGCCAGCAGCACCCGCCGGGACAGCTCTCTTACTGGAAACACCATATATTTT. The chain is built from TRBV9 and TRBJ1-3, with TRBD1 matching 7 bases. V shed 4 bases, J shed 2 bases, and the junction held 15 bases outside the gene matches. This CDR3 spans 18 amino acids. Germline V gene data show CDR1 as SGDLS and CDR2 as YYNGEE.

The rearrangement links TRBV6-1 to TRBJ1-4; D ambiguous. The CDR3 consists of 13 residues. The V gene's germline CDR1 is MNHNS and CDR2 SASEGT. V gave up 11 bases and J gave up 8 bases, with 18 bases separating them. CDR3 in amino acids: CACQLGEGEKLFF. The CDR3 DNA is TGTGCCTGCCAGTTGGGCGAGGGAGAAAAACTGTTTTTT.